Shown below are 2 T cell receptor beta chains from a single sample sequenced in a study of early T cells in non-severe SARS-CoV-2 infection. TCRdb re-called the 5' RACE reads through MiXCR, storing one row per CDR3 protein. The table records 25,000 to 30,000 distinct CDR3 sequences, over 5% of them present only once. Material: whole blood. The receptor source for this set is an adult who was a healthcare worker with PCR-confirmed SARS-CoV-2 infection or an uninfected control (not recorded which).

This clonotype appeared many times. The CDR3 is CASSSYPPQSGANVLTF. DNA of the CDR3: TGTGCCAGCAGCTCGTACCCCCCCCAGTCTGGGGCCAACGTCCTGACTTTC. The V call is TRBV5-4, the J call TRBJ2-6; D is ambiguous. V was shortened by 3 bases and J by 1 base, with 14 bases between the two germline ends. Germline V CDR1 and CDR2: SGHNT, YYREEE (reference sequence). The CDR3 is made up of 17 amino acids.

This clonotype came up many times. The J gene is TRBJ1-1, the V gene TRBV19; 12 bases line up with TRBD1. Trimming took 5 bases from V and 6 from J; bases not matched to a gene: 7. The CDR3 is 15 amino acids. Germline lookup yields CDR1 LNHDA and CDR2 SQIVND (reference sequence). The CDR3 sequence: CASSLGTGGFAEAFF. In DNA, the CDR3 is TGTGCCAGTAGTTTGGGGACAGGGGGCTTCGCTGAAGCTTTCTTT.